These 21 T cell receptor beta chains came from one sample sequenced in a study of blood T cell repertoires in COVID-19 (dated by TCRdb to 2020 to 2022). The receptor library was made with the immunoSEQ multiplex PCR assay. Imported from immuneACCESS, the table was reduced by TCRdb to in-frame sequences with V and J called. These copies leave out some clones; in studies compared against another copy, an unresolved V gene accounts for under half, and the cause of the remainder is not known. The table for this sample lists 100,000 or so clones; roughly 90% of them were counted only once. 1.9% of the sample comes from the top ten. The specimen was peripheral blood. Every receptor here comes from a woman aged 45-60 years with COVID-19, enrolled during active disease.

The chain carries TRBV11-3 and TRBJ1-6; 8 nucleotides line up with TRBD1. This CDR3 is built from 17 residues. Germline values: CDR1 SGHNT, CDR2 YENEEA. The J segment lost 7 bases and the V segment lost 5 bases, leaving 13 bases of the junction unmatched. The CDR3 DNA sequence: TGTGCCAGCAGCCCAAGGGGGACAGGACCAGCCAATTCACCCCTCCACTTT. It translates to CASSPRGTGPANSPLHF.

Here the CDR3 reads CASSFGQGAGNTIYF. As DNA, the CDR3 is TGTGCCAGCAGCTTCGGTCAGGGGGCTGGAAACACCATATATTTT. The chain joins TRBV13 to TRBJ1-3; 7 positions agree with TRBD1. Trimming at V came to 3 bases and at J to 2 bases, leaving 4 bases not matched to a gene. The CDR3 covers 15 residues. Germline CDR1 is PRHDT and CDR2 is FYEKMQ (reference sequence).

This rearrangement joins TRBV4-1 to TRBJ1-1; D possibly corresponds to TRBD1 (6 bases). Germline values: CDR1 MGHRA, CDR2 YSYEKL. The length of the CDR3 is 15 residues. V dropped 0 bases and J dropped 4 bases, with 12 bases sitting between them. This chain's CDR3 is CASSQDVRGGTEAFF. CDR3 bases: TGCGCCAGCAGCCAAGATGTAAGGGGGGGCACTGAAGCTTTCTTT.

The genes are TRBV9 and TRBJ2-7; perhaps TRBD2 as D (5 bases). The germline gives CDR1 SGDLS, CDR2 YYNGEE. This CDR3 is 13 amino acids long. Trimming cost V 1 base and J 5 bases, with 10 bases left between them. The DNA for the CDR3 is TGTGCCAGCAGCGTAACGGGGTACAACGAGCAGTACTTC. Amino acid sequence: CASSVTGYNEQYF.

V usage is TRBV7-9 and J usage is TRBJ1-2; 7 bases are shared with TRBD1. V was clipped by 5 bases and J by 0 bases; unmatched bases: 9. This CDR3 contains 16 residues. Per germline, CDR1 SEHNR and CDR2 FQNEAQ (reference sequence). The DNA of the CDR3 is TGTGCCAGCAGCCTCCGGACAGGCATAACTAACTATGGCTACACCTTC. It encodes CASSLRTGITNYGYTF.

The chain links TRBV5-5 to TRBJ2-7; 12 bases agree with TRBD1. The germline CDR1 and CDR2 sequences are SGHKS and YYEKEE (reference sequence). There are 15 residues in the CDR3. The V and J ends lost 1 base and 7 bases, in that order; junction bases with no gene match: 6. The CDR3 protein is CASSLPGQGAQEQYF. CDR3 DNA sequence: TGTGCCAGCAGCTTGCCGGGACAGGGGGCGCAAGAGCAGTACTTC.

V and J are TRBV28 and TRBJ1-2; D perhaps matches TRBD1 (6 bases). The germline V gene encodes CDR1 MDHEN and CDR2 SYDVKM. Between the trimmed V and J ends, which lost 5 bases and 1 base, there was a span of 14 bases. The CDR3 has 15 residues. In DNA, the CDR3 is TGTGCCAGCAGTCCCCAAGCACAGGGTAACTATGGCTACACCTTC. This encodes CASSPQAQGNYGYTF.

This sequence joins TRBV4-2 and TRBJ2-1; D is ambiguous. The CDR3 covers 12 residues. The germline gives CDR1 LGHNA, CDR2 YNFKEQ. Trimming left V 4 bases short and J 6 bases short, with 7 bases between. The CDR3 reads CASSRQANEQFF. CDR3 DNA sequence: TGTGCCAGCAGCCGGCAGGCCAATGAGCAGTTCTTC.

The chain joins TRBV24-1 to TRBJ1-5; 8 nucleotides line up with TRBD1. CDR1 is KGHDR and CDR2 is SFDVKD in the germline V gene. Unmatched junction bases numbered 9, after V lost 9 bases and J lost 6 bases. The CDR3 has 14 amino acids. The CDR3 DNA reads TGTGCCACCCATCCCGGACAGGGTTTTCAGCCCCAGCATTTT. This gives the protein CATHPGQGFQPQHF.

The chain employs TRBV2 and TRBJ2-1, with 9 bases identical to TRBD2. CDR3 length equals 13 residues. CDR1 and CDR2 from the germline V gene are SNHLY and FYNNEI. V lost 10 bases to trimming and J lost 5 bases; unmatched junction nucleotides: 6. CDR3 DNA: TGTGCCACCGCGGGGGGGCAGAACAATGAGCAGTTCTTC. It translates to CATAGGQNNEQFF.

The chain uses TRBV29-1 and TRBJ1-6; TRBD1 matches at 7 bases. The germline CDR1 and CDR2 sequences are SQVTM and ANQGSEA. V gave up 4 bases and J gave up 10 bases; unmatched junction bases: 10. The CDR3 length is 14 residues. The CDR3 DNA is TGCAGCGTTGCCCCGCACAGGGGAAACTCACCCCTCCACTTT. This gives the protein CSVAPHRGNSPLHF.

CDR3 in amino acids: CASSYTGSYEQYV. CDR3 nucleotide sequence: TGTGCCAGCAGTTACACGGGCTCCTACGAGCAGTACGTC. The chain couples TRBV6-5 to TRBJ2-7; D gene unclear. Germline CDR1 MNHEY, CDR2 SVGAGI. The CDR3 spans 13 residues. Deletions cut 2 bases from V and 0 bases from J, with 5 bases between.

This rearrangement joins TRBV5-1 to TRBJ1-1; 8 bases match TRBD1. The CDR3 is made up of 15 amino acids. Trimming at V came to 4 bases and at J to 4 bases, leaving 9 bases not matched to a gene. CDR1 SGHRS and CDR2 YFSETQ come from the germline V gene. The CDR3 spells CASSLTPQGGTEAFF. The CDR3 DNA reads TGCGCCAGCAGCCTAACCCCACAGGGGGGCACTGAAGCTTTCTTT.

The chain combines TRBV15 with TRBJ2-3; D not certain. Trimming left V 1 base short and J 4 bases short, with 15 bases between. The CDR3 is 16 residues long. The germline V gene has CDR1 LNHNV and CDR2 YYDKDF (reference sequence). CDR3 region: CATSRGVERKADTQYF. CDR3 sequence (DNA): TGTGCCACCAGCAGAGGGGTAGAGAGGAAGGCAGATACGCAGTATTTT. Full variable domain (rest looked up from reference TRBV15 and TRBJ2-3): DAMVIQNPRYQVTQFGKPVTLSCSQTLNHNVMYWYQQKSSQAPKLLFHYYDKDFNNEADTPDNFQSRRPNTSFCFLDIRSPGLGDTAMYLCATSRGVERKADTQYFGPGTRLTVL.

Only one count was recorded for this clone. The CDR3 region has the DNA TGTGCCAGCAGCTCCTCACTAGCGGGGGATTACCGCACAGATACGCAGTATTTT. Protein product: CASSSSLAGDYRTDTQYF. This sequence joins TRBV13 and TRBJ2-3; 11 nucleotides match TRBD2. Germline V gives CDR1 PRHDT, CDR2 FYEKMQ (reference sequence). The V segment lost 4 bases and the J segment 1 base; nucleotides outside the gene matches: 10. This CDR3 has 18 residues.

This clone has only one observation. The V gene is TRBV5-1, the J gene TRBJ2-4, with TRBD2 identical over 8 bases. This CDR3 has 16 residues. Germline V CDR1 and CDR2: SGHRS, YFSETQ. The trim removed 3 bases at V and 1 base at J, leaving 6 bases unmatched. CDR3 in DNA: TGCGCCAGCAGCTCGGGACTAGACTTGGCCAAAAACATTCAGTACTTC. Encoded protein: CASSSGLDLAKNIQYF.

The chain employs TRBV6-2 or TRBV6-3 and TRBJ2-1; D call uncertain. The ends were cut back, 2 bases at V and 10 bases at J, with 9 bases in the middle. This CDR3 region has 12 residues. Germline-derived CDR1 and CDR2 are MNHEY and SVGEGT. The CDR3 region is CASSYIRMEQFF. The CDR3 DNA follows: TGTGCCAGCAGTTACATTCGTATGGAGCAGTTCTTC.

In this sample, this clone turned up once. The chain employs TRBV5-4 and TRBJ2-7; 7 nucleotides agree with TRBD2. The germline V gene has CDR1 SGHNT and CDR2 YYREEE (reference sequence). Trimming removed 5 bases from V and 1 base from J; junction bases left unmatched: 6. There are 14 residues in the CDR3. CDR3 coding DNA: TGTGCCAGCAGAGCGGGACCGCAATCCTACGAGCAGTACGTC. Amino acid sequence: CASRAGPQSYEQYV.

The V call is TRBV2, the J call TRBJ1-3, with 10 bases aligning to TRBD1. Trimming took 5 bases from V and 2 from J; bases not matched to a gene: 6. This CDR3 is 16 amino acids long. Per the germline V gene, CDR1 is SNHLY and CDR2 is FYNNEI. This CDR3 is CASSRRDRGAGNTIYF. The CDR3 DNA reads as TGTGCCAGCAGTCGACGGGACAGGGGCGCTGGAAACACCATATATTTT.

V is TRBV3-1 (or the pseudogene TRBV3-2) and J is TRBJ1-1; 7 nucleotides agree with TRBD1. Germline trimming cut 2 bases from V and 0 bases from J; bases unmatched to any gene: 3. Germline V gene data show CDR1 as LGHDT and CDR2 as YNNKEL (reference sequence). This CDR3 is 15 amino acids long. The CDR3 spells CASSQSRGLNTEAFF. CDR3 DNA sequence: TGTGCCAGCAGCCAATCCAGGGGGTTGAACACTGAAGCTTTCTTT.

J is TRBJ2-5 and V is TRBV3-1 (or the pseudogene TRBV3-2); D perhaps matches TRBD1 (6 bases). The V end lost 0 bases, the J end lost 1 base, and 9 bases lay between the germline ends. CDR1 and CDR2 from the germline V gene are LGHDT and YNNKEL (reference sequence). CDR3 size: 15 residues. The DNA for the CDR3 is TGTGCCAGCAGCCAAGAGGGGGCGGCCCAAGAGACCCAGTACTTC. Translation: CASSQEGAAQETQYF.